This T cell receptor beta chain was retrieved from a study of metastatic and nonmetastatic thyroid tumors (dated by TCRdb to 2018 to 2020). General notes on the study: The researchers compared repertoires between peripheral blood samples and tumor or nodule tissue samples from patients with malignant or benign thyroid disease. Paper-wide results and their limitations: In both blood and tumor samples, TCR beta diversity was reported to be significantly higher in malignant tumors than in benign nodules.

A word on this clone: The antigen this receptor binds is unknown. It has no much larger one-base neighbor in the sample; base qualities were not kept.

V ends up 3 bases short and J 1 base short, with an unmatched junction base count of 6. According to the germline V gene, CDR1 reads ENHRY and CDR2 reads SYGVKD. The CDR3 covers 15 residues, taking in both the cysteine and the phenylalanine. The DNA shown is the 45-base CDR3, in frame from base 1. No patient had received any treatment before thyroid surgery. Using T-cell receptor beta sequencing, the study looked back at clinical samples from patients collected from 2012 to 2018. Library generation was performed with PCR. The sequencer listed for this sample is Illumina HiSeq 4000. High-throughput sequencing was used to profile the CDR3 region of the TCR beta-chain in every patient. On the study's bioinformatics: The researchers built a classifier to tell apart papillary thyroid cancer patients with distant metastasis, based on CDR3 differences among clinicopathological groups. To measure repertoire diversity the researchers used the Shannon index, while the Morisita-Horn index served to gauge how similar the tumor and blood repertoires were. The public reads were reanalyzed by TCRdb: fastp trimming at Q25, MiXCR alignment, in-frame beta chains only. For this entry, the V and J calls and clone size follow TCRdb and not the study's own pipeline. The sample has 15,000 to 20,000 clones on record, about 32% of them singletons. About 11% of the sample goes to the ten largest clones.

The sequence joins TRBV10-3 to TRBJ2-7; TRBD2 agrees with 7 junctional bases. The specimen sequenced was tumor tissue. This sequence originates from a male donor with papillary thyroid cancer or a benign thyroid nodule (not recorded which). Some clones in this sample may be carry-over from other donors' samples. For the CDR3, the sequence is CAISELAGASYEQYF. At the DNA level, the sequence is TGTGCCATCAGTGAATTAGCGGGCGCATCCTACGAGCAGTACTTC.